This T cell receptor beta chain was recorded in a study of T cell responses to AZD1222 COVID-19 vaccine. General study findings and limits: A mostly white British donor set with more females was recruited, and clonal diversity was possibly underestimated. Dominant CD4 TCR responses targeted spike regions 160-218 and 743-854.

The protocol was immunoSEQ multiplex PCR, while the TCRdb copy is restricted to in-frame clones and leaves out a portion. The sample contains over 150,000 clones, approximately 92% of which appear only once. Trimming took off 1 base at V and 6 bases at J, with 14 bases between the two ends. This CDR3 region has 15 residues. CDR1 and CDR2 (germline): SGHNT, YYREEE (reference sequence). A remark on this clone: Antigen: not known.

Source: peripheral blood, taken on day 0 of AZD1222 vaccination. The clonotype was recovered from an adult in good health. The chain joins TRBV5-4 to TRBJ2-1; D is perhaps TRBD2 (5 bases). CDR3: CASSLRAVSGNEQFF. The CDR3 nucleotides read TGTGCCAGCAGCTTGAGAGCGGTCTCCGGCAATGAGCAGTTCTTC.